The 8 T cell receptor beta chains listed next were all sequenced from one sample in a study of identical twins. TCRdb used MiXCR to reprocess the 5' RACE reads, holding one entry per CDR3 protein. The repertoire includes 750,000 to 950,000 distinct CDR3 sequences, 9% to 15% of them detected once, and around 1.5% sits in the top ten. This sample was also put to use in a study of yellow fever vaccine responses in identical twins.

The sequencing sample was made of PBMCs. All receptors come from a woman aged 18-29 years in good health.

This clonotype was picked up a small number of times. V usage is TRBV5-1 and J usage is TRBJ2-4, with 10 nucleotides matching TRBD1. The J segment lost 8 bases and the V segment lost 4 bases, leaving 15 bases of the junction unmatched. The CDR3 has 17 amino acids. CDR1 and CDR2 from the germline V gene are SGHRS and YFSETQ. The CDR3 DNA is TGCGCCAGCAGCCCGTTATTTTCGACAGGGGGCGGACACATTCAGTACTTC. Translation gives CASSPLFSTGGGHIQYF.

This clonotype was seen only a few times. The genes are TRBV28 and TRBJ1-1, with 9 bases aligning to TRBD1. Germline V gene data show CDR1 as MDHEN and CDR2 as SYDVKM. This CDR3 comprises 15 residues. With 5 bases clipped from V and 0 bases from J, the junction kept 4 bases outside the gene matches. The CDR3 DNA sequence: TGTGCCAGCAGTCGGGACAGGGAACTGAACACTGAAGCTTTCTTT. This encodes CASSRDRELNTEAFF.

This clonotype turned up a few times. This rearrangement joins TRBV28 to TRBJ1-6; D unclear. Germline CDR1 reads MDHEN; CDR2 reads SYDVKM. The CDR3 is 11 residues long. V lost 3 bases to trimming and J lost 14 bases, with 8 bases between them. CDR3 protein: CASSFGDSLHF. The CDR3 nucleotides read TGTGCCAGCAGTTTCGGGGATTCCCTCCACTTT.

This clonotype was counted only a few times. This chain uses TRBV10-3 with TRBJ2-1; 10 nucleotides align to TRBD2. The CDR3 sequence is 14 residues long. Germline trimming cut 6 bases from V and 8 bases from J; bases unmatched to any gene: 7. The germline CDR1 and CDR2 sequences are ENHRY and SYGVKD. The CDR3 loop is CAIRSGRAGDEQFF. The CDR3 nucleotides are TGTGCCATCAGGAGCGGGAGGGCCGGCGATGAGCAGTTCTTC.

The J gene is TRBJ1-4, the V gene TRBV6-5, with 8 bases matching TRBD1. This CDR3 has 15 residues. The J segment lost 6 bases and the V segment lost 0 bases, leaving 3 bases of the junction unmatched. Germline CDR1 MNHEY, CDR2 SVGAGI. The CDR3 loop is CASSYSPGGYEKLFF. The CDR3 bases are TGTGCCAGCAGTTACTCTCCAGGGGGCTATGAAAAACTGTTTTTT.

This clonotype was counted between two and nine times. This chain links TRBV12-3 or TRBV12-4 with TRBJ1-1; 9 nucleotides agree with TRBD1. The CDR3 spans 15 residues. Trimming took 6 bases from V and 4 from J; bases not matched to a gene: 9. Written as DNA, the CDR3 is TGTGCCAGCAGGGACCGGACAGGGGTGGCCACTGAAGCTTTCTTT. It encodes CASRDRTGVATEAFF.

The chain links TRBV5-4 to TRBJ2-3; tentatively, D is TRBD1 (5 bases). Germline V CDR1 and CDR2: SGHNT, YYREEE (reference sequence). This CDR3 has 16 residues. With 4 bases removed from V and 2 bases from J, the gap between germline ends came to 17 bases. Written as DNA, the CDR3 is TGTGCCAGCAGCCCAGGGCCCGACCCAGCCACAGATACGCAGTATTTT. Its translation: CASSPGPDPATDTQYF.

This clonotype was observed a few times. The V gene is TRBV5-1, the J gene TRBJ2-2; D gene uncertain. Between the trimmed V and J ends, which lost 0 bases and 6 bases, there was a span of 12 bases. The CDR3 contains 15 residues. CDR1 is SGHRS and CDR2 is YFSETQ in the germline V gene. The DNA of the CDR3 is TGCGCCAGCAGCTTGGGCAAGGGAAGGGCCGGGGAGCTGTTTTTT. Its protein product is CASSLGKGRAGELFF.